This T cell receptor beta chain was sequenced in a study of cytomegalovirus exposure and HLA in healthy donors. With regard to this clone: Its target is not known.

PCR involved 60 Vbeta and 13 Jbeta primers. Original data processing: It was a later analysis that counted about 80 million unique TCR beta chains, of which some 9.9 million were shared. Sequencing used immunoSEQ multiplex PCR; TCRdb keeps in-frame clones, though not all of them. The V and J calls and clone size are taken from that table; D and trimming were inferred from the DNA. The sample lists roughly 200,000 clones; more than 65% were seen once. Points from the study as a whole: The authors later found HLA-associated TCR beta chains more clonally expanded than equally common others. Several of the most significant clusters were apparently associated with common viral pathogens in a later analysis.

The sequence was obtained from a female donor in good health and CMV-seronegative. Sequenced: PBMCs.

The CDR3: CASSYLSMNTEAFF. CDR3 nucleotides: TGTGCCAGCAGCTACCTATCGATGAACACTGAAGCTTTCTTT. The chain joins TRBV5-8 to TRBJ1-1; D uncertain. V lost 3 bases to trimming and J lost 0 bases, with 9 bases between them. CDR1 is SGHTS, CDR2 YDEGEE, per germline. This CDR3 has 14 amino acids. The variable domain in full, with the rest retrieved from reference TRBV5-8 and TRBJ1-1, is EAGVTQSPTHLIKTRGQQATLRCSPISGHTSVYWYQQALGLGLQFLLWYDEGEERNRGNFPPRFSGRQFPNYSSELNVNALELEDSALYLCASSYLSMNTEAFFGQGTRLTVV.